The 26 T cell receptor beta chains below all came from one sample that was sequenced in a study of blood T cell repertoires in COVID-19. Generated by immunoSEQ multiplex PCR, the TCRdb table keeps only in-frame clones and is missing some. Of about 16,000 clones in the sample, about 89% were seen once. The sample comprised peripheral blood. The receptors derive from a woman older than 75 with COVID-19, enrolled during active disease.

The V gene is TRBV7-2, the J gene TRBJ2-7; D unclear. Trimming removed 5 bases from V and 6 bases from J, with 14 bases in between. Germline CDR1 is SGHTA and CDR2 is FQGNSA. This CDR3 is built from 13 residues. DNA for the CDR3: TGTGCCAGCAGCCACCGGAGTACGATCGAGCAGTACTTC. Translated, it gives CASSHRSTIEQYF.

The chain has TRBV3-1 (or the pseudogene TRBV3-2) and TRBJ2-7; 7 positions match TRBD2. V dropped 4 bases and J dropped 0; count of bases not matched to a gene: 15. The CDR3 totals 18 residues. Germline V lookup: CDR1 LGHDT, CDR2 YNNKEL (reference sequence). CDR3 sequence (DNA): TGTGCCAGCAGCCCGATTTGGGAGGGGCAGGCTCCCTCCTACGAGCAGTACTTC. Its translation is CASSPIWEGQAPSYEQYF.

CDR3 amino acids: CASSPDFSTDTQYF. The CDR3 DNA is TGTGCCAGCAGCCCTGACTTCTCCACAGATACGCAGTATTTT. This chain connects TRBV7-2 to TRBJ2-3; D gene ambiguous. The CDR3 sequence is 14 residues long. V was clipped by 5 bases and J by 2 bases, with 11 bases between them. Germline CDR1 reads SGHTA; CDR2 reads FQGNSA.

V gene TRBV23-1 combines with J gene TRBJ2-6; tentative D call: TRBD1 (5 bases). TRBV23-1 is an ORF for which the function is uncertain. Trimming removed 1 base from V and 0 bases from J, with 16 bases in between. This CDR3 comprises 19 residues. Written as DNA, the CDR3 is TGCGCCAGCAGTCAATTCGGCCAGGGAAAATCCTCTGGGGCCAACGTCCTGACTTTC. Its protein is CASSQFGQGKSSGANVLTF.

The sample holds a few counts of this clone. The chain is built from TRBV15 and TRBJ2-3; D might be TRBD2 (5 bases). The CDR3 spans 16 residues. Germline CDR1 reads LNHNV; CDR2 reads YYDKDF (reference sequence). V gave up 0 bases and J gave up 4 bases, with 14 bases separating them. CDR3 bases: TGTGCCACCAGCAGAGAGGCAGGAGGCGTGGCAGATACGCAGTATTTT. As protein: CATSREAGGVADTQYF.

The chain is built from TRBV9 and TRBJ1-5; D ambiguous. The germline V gene encodes CDR1 SGDLS and CDR2 YYNGEE. This CDR3 region has 13 residues. Trimming removed 3 bases from V and 4 bases from J, with 8 bases in between. CDR3 bases: TGTGCCAGCAGCGCGGACTGGAATCAGCCCCAGCATTTT. This translates into CASSADWNQPQHF. Drawing the rest from reference TRBV9 and TRBJ1-5, the complete variable domain is DSGVTQTPKHLITATGQRVTLRCSPRSGDLSVYWYQQSLDQGLQFLIQYYNGEERAKGNILERFSAQQFPDLHSELNLSSLELGDSALYFCASSADWNQPQHFGDGTRLSIL.

This clone has only one observation. The V call is TRBV5-1, the J call TRBJ2-6, with 8 bases identical to TRBD1. The V gene's germline CDR1 is SGHRS and CDR2 YFSETQ. The CDR3 has 17 amino acids. After removal of 4 bases from V and 0 bases from J, the junction contained 6 bases not matched to a gene. The CDR3 DNA reads TGCGCCAGCAGCCAGGGACAGGCGCTCTCTGGGGCCAACGTCCTGACTTTC. Translation gives CASSQGQALSGANVLTF.

The rearrangement uses TRBV24-1 and TRBJ1-2, with 8 bases identical to TRBD1. The J segment lost 6 bases and the V segment lost 3 bases, leaving 2 bases of the junction unmatched. There are 13 residues in the CDR3. Germline loops: CDR1 KGHDR, CDR2 SFDVKD. The CDR3 DNA reads TGTGCCACCAGTGATACAGGGGGTGATGGCTACACCTTC. As protein: CATSDTGGDGYTF.

In its sample, this clone was seen a few times. V is TRBV5-1 and J is TRBJ1-1; tentative D call: TRBD1 (5 bases). The V gene's germline CDR1 is SGHRS and CDR2 YFSETQ. This CDR3 spans 14 amino acids. V gave up 1 base and J gave up 4 bases, with 11 bases separating them. CDR3 nucleotides: TGCGCCAGCAGCTTGATGGGGGGTAGCACTGAAGCTTTCTTT. It is translated as CASSLMGGSTEAFF.

V and J are TRBV10-3 and TRBJ1-2; 10 bases fit TRBD1. The germline CDR1 and CDR2 sequences are ENHRY and SYGVKD. This CDR3 comprises 14 residues. V shed 5 bases and J 7 bases; nucleotides not matched to a gene: 7. CDR3 sequence: CAISSGQGVVGYTF. The CDR3, as DNA: TGTGCCATCAGTAGCGGACAGGGGGTGGTTGGCTACACCTTC.

This sequence joins TRBV5-1 and TRBJ2-7; 10 bases fit TRBD2. This CDR3 has 14 residues. Trimming cost V 5 bases and J 3 bases; bases outside gene matches: 5. Germline V gene sequence: CDR1 SGHRS, CDR2 YFSETQ. The CDR3 coding sequence is TGCGCCAGCAGTCGGATAGCGGGGGGCTACGAGCAGTACTTC. Protein sequence: CASSRIAGGYEQYF.

The V and J genes are TRBV7-8 and TRBJ2-2, with TRBD1 as a possible D gene (5 bases). Germline loops: CDR1 SGHVS, CDR2 FQNEAQ. V lost 3 bases, J lost 5 bases, and 10 bases lay in between. The CDR3 runs to 14 residues. The CDR3 DNA reads TGTGCCAGCAGCTTTCTGACAGTTACCGGGGAGCTGTTTTTT. The encoded protein is CASSFLTVTGELFF. The full variable domain, with the rest looked up from reference TRBV7-8 and TRBJ2-2, is GAGVSQSPRYKVAKRGQDVALRCDPISGHVSLFWYQQALGQGPEFLTYFQNEAQLDKSGLPSDRFFAERPEGSVSTLKIQRTQQEDSAVYLCASSFLTVTGELFFGEGSRLTVL.

The chain employs TRBV5-5 and TRBJ1-3, with 8 bases identical to TRBD1. This CDR3 spans 15 amino acids. CDR1 is SGHKS, CDR2 YYEKEE, per germline (reference sequence). Germline trimming cut 6 bases from V and 0 bases from J; bases unmatched to any gene: 5. CDR3 in amino acids: CASTMTGVSGNTIYF. The DNA for the CDR3 is TGTGCCAGCACTATGACAGGGGTCTCTGGAAACACCATATATTTT.

This chain uses TRBV2 with TRBJ1-2; perhaps TRBD1 as D (6 bases). Trimming removed 1 base at V and 4 bases at J, with 10 bases between. The CDR3 is 14 amino acids. The germline gives CDR1 SNHLY, CDR2 FYNNEI. The CDR3 sequence: CASSEGRGGYGYTF. For the CDR3, the DNA is TGTGCCAGCAGTGAAGGGCGAGGGGGCTATGGCTACACCTTC.

The chain couples TRBV27 to TRBJ2-1; 8 bases line up with TRBD2. CDR3 length: 14 amino acids. Germline loops: CDR1 MNHEY, CDR2 SMNVEV (reference sequence). Trimming took 4 bases from V and 8 from J; bases not matched to a gene: 7. CDR3 sequence: CASSYVSGVDEQFF. The CDR3 nucleotides are TGTGCCAGCAGTTACGTTAGCGGGGTCGATGAGCAGTTCTTC.

The rearrangement joins TRBV6-2 or TRBV6-3 to TRBJ1-1; D perhaps matches TRBD1 (6 bases). With 4 bases removed from V and 1 base from J, the gap between germline ends came to 16 bases. The germline V gene encodes CDR1 MNHEY and CDR2 SVGEGT. CDR3 size: 16 residues. This CDR3 is CASSLALRGKNTEAFF. CDR3 sequence (DNA): TGTGCCAGCAGTTTAGCGCTGAGGGGGAAGAACACTGAAGCTTTCTTT.

This clone appeared once. The chain employs TRBV5-1 and TRBJ1-2, with 8 bases aligning to TRBD1. V dropped 3 bases and J dropped 5; count of bases not matched to a gene: 3. Germline V gene data show CDR1 as SGHRS and CDR2 as YFSETQ. This CDR3 region has 13 residues. In DNA, the CDR3 is TGCGCCAGCAGCTCAGGACAGGGATATGGCTACACCTTC. Translating it yields CASSSGQGYGYTF.

V usage is TRBV18 and J usage is TRBJ1-2; D is perhaps TRBD1 (6 bases). Trimming shortened V by 2 bases and J by 4 bases, and 17 bases separated the two germline ends. The V gene's germline CDR1 is KGHSH and CDR2 LQKENI. CDR3 size: 16 residues. In nucleotides, the CDR3 is TGTGCCAGCTCACCAAGACAGGTTGAGCGGCTCTATGGCTACACCTTC. It yields the protein CASSPRQVERLYGYTF.

This chain connects TRBV7-2 to TRBJ2-3; a possible D gene is TRBD1 (5 bases). Germline V lookup: CDR1 SGHTA, CDR2 FQGNSA. The CDR3 has 12 residues. Trimming shortened V by 5 bases and J by 6 bases, and 9 bases separated the two germline ends. In DNA, the CDR3 is TGTGCCAGCAGCCCCGACAGTGATACGCAGTATTTT. It specifies CASSPDSDTQYF.

V usage is TRBV5-1 and J usage is TRBJ1-2, with TRBD1 matching over 7 bases. Trimming at V came to 4 bases and at J to 7 bases, leaving 7 bases not matched to a gene. The germline CDR1 and CDR2 sequences are SGHRS and YFSETQ. This CDR3 is built from 13 residues. Written as DNA, the CDR3 is TGCGCCAGCAGCGAGGCGACAGGGCTTGGCTACACCTTC. This gives the protein CASSEATGLGYTF.

This clone counts as medium-sized. The chain is built from TRBV6-2 or TRBV6-3 and TRBJ2-2; 7 nucleotides agree with TRBD2. With V trimmed by 2 bases and J by 4 bases, 7 bases remained unmatched. This CDR3 region has 16 residues. The V gene's germline CDR1 is MNHEY and CDR2 SVGEGT. The CDR3 DNA sequence: TGTGCCAGCAGTTACGGGGGGGGTTTAACCACCGGGGAGCTGTTTTTT. Translated, it gives CASSYGGGLTTGELFF.

The V and J genes are TRBV7-2 and TRBJ2-3; 8 nucleotides align to TRBD1. This CDR3 is built from 14 residues. Trimming removed 2 bases from V and 3 bases from J; junction bases left unmatched: 1. Per the germline V gene, CDR1 is SGHTA and CDR2 is FQGNSA. CDR3 in DNA: TGTGCCAGCAGCTTATGGACAGGGACAGATACGCAGTATTTT. Amino acid sequence: CASSLWTGTDTQYF.

The chain employs TRBV7-8 and TRBJ2-2; 9 bases fit TRBD1. The CDR3 totals 15 residues. CDR1 and CDR2 (germline): SGHVS, FQNEAQ. After removal of 5 bases from V and 7 bases from J, the junction contained 8 bases not matched to a gene. The CDR3 DNA sequence: TGTGCCAGCAGCCGCATGACAGGGGGTATCGGGGAGCTGTTTTTT. Its translation is CASSRMTGGIGELFF.

The chain recombines TRBV27 with TRBJ1-4, with 9 bases matching TRBD1. Germline V CDR1 and CDR2: MNHEY, SMNVEV (reference sequence). The length of the CDR3 is 17 residues. Trimming took 6 bases from V and 8 from J; bases not matched to a gene: 16. The chain's CDR3 is CASSSFYMDRGCEKLFF. The CDR3 DNA reads TGTGCCAGCAGCTCCTTTTACATGGACAGGGGTTGCGAAAAACTGTTTTTT.

The chain is built from TRBV28 and TRBJ2-3, with 9 bases aligning to TRBD2. Trimming removed 5 bases from V and 6 bases from J; junction bases left unmatched: 6. Germline-derived CDR1 and CDR2 are MDHEN and SYDVKM. The CDR3 is 14 amino acids. CDR3 sequence (DNA): TGTGCCAGCAGTCCCGGACTAGCGACGGATACGCAGTATTTT. It yields the protein CASSPGLATDTQYF.

As DNA, the CDR3 is TGTGCCAGCAGCGCCACCCGAGTGGGGGCACCCTATGGCTACACCTTC. This codes for CASSATRVGAPYGYTF. The V call is TRBV9, the J call TRBJ1-2; tentative D call: TRBD1 (6 bases). This CDR3 has 16 amino acids. With 3 bases removed from V and 4 bases from J, the gap between germline ends came to 19 bases. Germline CDR1 is SGDLS and CDR2 is YYNGEE.